The sequence of this TCR beta chain was determined in a study of blood T cell repertoires in COVID-19. Method: immunoSEQ multiplex PCR; TCRdb's copy keeps in-frame clones and lacks some. The sample lists fewer than 350,000 clones, about 87% occurring once. This TCR derives from a young woman with COVID-19, enrolled during active disease. Sequenced material: peripheral blood.

CDR3 loop: CASSDRFFYGYTF. CDR3 DNA sequence: TGTGCCAGCAGCGACAGGTTCTTCTATGGCTACACCTTC. The chain joins TRBV6-5 to TRBJ1-2; D may be TRBD1 (6 bases). The CDR3 consists of 13 residues. The V end was cut by 6 bases, the J end by 4 bases, with 12 bases between. Germline V gene data show CDR1 as MNHEY and CDR2 as SVGAGI.